These T cell receptor beta chains were read from a single sample in a study of T-cell memory formation after mild COVID-19. TCRdb reanalysed the 5' RACE reads using MiXCR and keeps one entry per CDR3 protein. Here the sample spans 350,000 to 400,000 distinct CDR3 sequences, roughly 21% being singletons. Sequenced sample: PBMCs or a T cell subset sorted from them (not recorded which). The receptors were gathered from an adult woman who had mild COVID-19 (a few samples of this study predate the infection). Cell type and time point are not known. The CDR3 runs from the conserved cysteine through the conserved F or W. Fields, in order: D gene, clone size, V gene, J gene, CDR3 DNA, CDR3 protein. D genes are given only for firm matches. The size of a clone is reported for some rows only, either as once, few or many, or as a class for expanded clones.

D gene: TRBD1
clone size: few
V gene: TRBV7-9
J gene: TRBJ2-7
CDR3 DNA: TGTTCCAGCAGCCCGACGCCGGGACAGGAAGAGCAGTACTTC
CDR3 protein: CSSSPTPGQEEQYF

D gene: .
clone size: few
V gene: TRBV11-3
J gene: TRBJ2-1
CDR3 DNA: TGTGCCAGCAGCCCCCTTGAGACCTACAATGAGCAGTTCTTC
CDR3 protein: CASSPLETYNEQFF

D gene: TRBD1
clone size: .
V gene: TRBV28
J gene: TRBJ1-5
CDR3 DNA: TGTGCCAGCAGTTCCCGGGACAGCCCTAATCAGCCCCAGCATTTT
CDR3 protein: CASSSRDSPNQPQHF

D gene: .
clone size: .
V gene: TRBV28
J gene: TRBJ2-4
CDR3 DNA: TGTGCCAGCAGTCCTACCGGACAGCTAGCCAAAAACATTCAGTACTTC
CDR3 protein: CASSPTGQLAKNIQYF

D gene: TRBD1
clone size: .
V gene: TRBV3-1
J gene: TRBJ2-7
CDR3 DNA: TGTGCCAGCAGCCAAGCGGGACAGGGATCGATCGAGCAGTACTTC
CDR3 protein: CASSQAGQGSIEQYF

D gene: TRBD1
clone size: few
V gene: TRBV5-1
J gene: TRBJ1-2
CDR3 DNA: TGCGCCAGCAGCTACGGACAGGGGCCGTATGGGAGGGGTGGCTACACCTTC
CDR3 protein: CASSYGQGPYGRGGYTF

D gene: TRBD1
clone size: .
V gene: TRBV20-1
J gene: TRBJ2-1
CDR3 DNA: TGCAGTGCTAGAGGGATGGGGACAGGGAAATCCTACAATGAGCAGTTCTTC
CDR3 protein: CSARGMGTGKSYNEQFF

D gene: .
clone size: few
V gene: TRBV6-4
J gene: TRBJ2-2
CDR3 DNA: TGTGCCAGAGGGCCACCCCCTGGCACCGGGGAGCTGTTTTTT
CDR3 protein: CARGPPPGTGELFF

D gene: .
clone size: once
V gene: TRBV5-1
J gene: TRBJ2-6
CDR3 DNA: TGCGCCAGCGCTCCCCGAGGAGGCTCTGTGGCCAACGTCCTGACTTTC
CDR3 protein: CASAPRGGSVANVLTF

D gene: .
clone size: .
V gene: TRBV18
J gene: TRBJ2-6
CDR3 DNA: TGTGCCAGCTCACGAGCCAACAACACTGGGGCCAACGTCCTGACTTTC
CDR3 protein: CASSRANNTGANVLTF

D gene: TRBD2
clone size: .
V gene: TRBV7-2
J gene: TRBJ2-1
CDR3 DNA: TGTGCCAGCAACGCGGGGACTAGCGCGATCAATGAGCAGTTCTTC
CDR3 protein: CASNAGTSAINEQFF

D gene: TRBD2
clone size: few
V gene: TRBV4-2
J gene: TRBJ2-2
CDR3 DNA: TGTGCCAGCAGCCAAGATCCAGCGGGGGGTAGCGGGGAGCTGTTTTTT
CDR3 protein: CASSQDPAGGSGELFF

D gene: .
clone size: .
V gene: TRBV12-3/TRBV12-4
J gene: TRBJ1-5
CDR3 DNA: TGTGCCAGCAGTAATCGGGGGTTTAATCAGCCCCAGCATTTT
CDR3 protein: CASSNRGFNQPQHF

D gene: TRBD1
clone size: few
V gene: TRBV29-1
J gene: TRBJ1-1
CDR3 DNA: TGCAGCGCGGACAGGGAAGCTTTCTTT
CDR3 protein: CSADREAFF

D gene: TRBD2
clone size: few
V gene: TRBV3-1
J gene: TRBJ2-5
CDR3 DNA: TGTGCCAGCAGCTCCCAGGAGAGCGGGGGCCGGTCCGAGACCCAGTACTTC
CDR3 protein: CASSSQESGGRSETQYF

D gene: .
clone size: few
V gene: TRBV11-2
J gene: TRBJ2-3
CDR3 DNA: TGTGCCAGCAGCCCACCTTGGAGGTCAAGGACCACAGATACGCAGTATTTT
CDR3 protein: CASSPPWRSRTTDTQYF

D gene: TRBD2
clone size: few
V gene: TRBV5-1
J gene: TRBJ2-2
CDR3 DNA: TGCGCCAGCAGCTCGGGACTAGCGGCAAGGGAGGGACCCGGGGAGCTGTTTTTT
CDR3 protein: CASSSGLAAREGPGELFF

D gene: TRBD1
clone size: .
V gene: TRBV5-1
J gene: TRBJ1-1
CDR3 DNA: TGCGCCAGCAGCTACGCAGGGGGTGAAGCTTTCTTT
CDR3 protein: CASSYAGGEAFF

D gene: TRBD2
clone size: .
V gene: TRBV12-3/TRBV12-4
J gene: TRBJ2-7
CDR3 DNA: TGTGCCAGCAGTTTGACTAGCGGGGCGATCAGCGAGCAGTACTTC
CDR3 protein: CASSLTSGAISEQYF

D gene: .
clone size: .
V gene: TRBV12-3/TRBV12-4
J gene: TRBJ1-3
CDR3 DNA: TGTGCCAGCAGTTTAAGCTGGGGCTCTGGAAACACCATATATTTT
CDR3 protein: CASSLSWGSGNTIYF

D gene: .
clone size: .
V gene: TRBV4-3
J gene: TRBJ2-1
CDR3 DNA: TGCGCCAGCAGCCAACCCGACAGGATGGGGCAGTTCTTC
CDR3 protein: CASSQPDRMGQFF

D gene: .
clone size: .
V gene: TRBV7-9
J gene: TRBJ1-1
CDR3 DNA: TGTGCCAGCAGCTTAAGGAACGTTGAAGCTTTCTTT
CDR3 protein: CASSLRNVEAFF

D gene: .
clone size: .
V gene: TRBV27
J gene: TRBJ2-6
CDR3 DNA: TGTGCCAGCAGTTCGCCGTTAAGACAGACCGGGGCCAACGTCCTGACTTTC
CDR3 protein: CASSSPLRQTGANVLTF

D gene: .
clone size: .
V gene: TRBV25-1
J gene: TRBJ2-7
CDR3 DNA: TGTGCCAGCAGTGAATATGCAGGTTACGAGCAGTACTTC
CDR3 protein: CASSEYAGYEQYF

D gene: .
clone size: few
V gene: TRBV24-1
J gene: TRBJ2-1
CDR3 DNA: TGTGCCACCAGTGCAGTCTACAATGAGCAGTTCTTC
CDR3 protein: CATSAVYNEQFF

D gene: .
clone size: few
V gene: TRBV6-2/TRBV6-3
J gene: TRBJ2-7
CDR3 DNA: TGTGCCAGCAGTTACGGAACAGGGAGCTCCTACGAGCAGTACTTC
CDR3 protein: CASSYGTGSSYEQYF

D gene: TRBD2
clone size: few
V gene: TRBV7-9
J gene: TRBJ2-2
CDR3 DNA: TGCCTGGCACGTCGGGCGGGGGCGAACACCGGGGAGCTGTTTTTT
CDR3 protein: CLARRAGANTGELFF

D gene: TRBD2
clone size: .
V gene: TRBV19
J gene: TRBJ2-1
CDR3 DNA: TGTGCCAGTAGTCCGCGGGAGCATGAGCAGTTCTTC
CDR3 protein: CASSPREHEQFF

D gene: TRBD2
clone size: .
V gene: TRBV5-5
J gene: TRBJ2-5
CDR3 DNA: TGTGCCAGCAGGTTGGGGGGGCAAGAGACCCAGTACTTC
CDR3 protein: CASRLGGQETQYF

D gene: .
clone size: few
V gene: TRBV7-8
J gene: TRBJ2-3
CDR3 DNA: TGTGCCAGCAGCTTAGATGGCTTTTCTAGCACAGATACGCAGTATTTT
CDR3 protein: CASSLDGFSSTDTQYF

D gene: .
clone size: .
V gene: TRBV12-3/TRBV12-4
J gene: TRBJ2-1
CDR3 DNA: TGTGCCAGCAGTGCCGTTTTTGAGGGAGGAGTTGGGTTCTTC
CDR3 protein: CASSAVFEGGVGFF

D gene: .
clone size: .
V gene: TRBV4-1
J gene: TRBJ2-3
CDR3 DNA: TGCGCCAGCAGCCAAGTCGGCCCACAGGTGGGAGATACGCAGTATTTT
CDR3 protein: CASSQVGPQVGDTQYF

D gene: TRBD2
clone size: .
V gene: TRBV6-1
J gene: TRBJ2-7
CDR3 DNA: TGTGCCAGCAGTGAAGCTCCAGGAGGGAGGGAAGGCTACGAGCAGTACTTC
CDR3 protein: CASSEAPGGREGYEQYF

D gene: .
clone size: .
V gene: TRBV20-1
J gene: TRBJ2-7
CDR3 DNA: TGCAGTGCAGGAGCAGGATACGAGCAGTACTTC
CDR3 protein: CSAGAGYEQYF

D gene: .
clone size: .
V gene: TRBV4-3
J gene: TRBJ2-7
CDR3 DNA: TGCGCCAGCAGCCAACTCCCGGACGGGACCTACGAGCAGTACTTC
CDR3 protein: CASSQLPDGTYEQYF

D gene: .
clone size: .
V gene: TRBV7-9
J gene: TRBJ1-2
CDR3 DNA: TGTGCCAGCACACGATCAAGGCTGGAAACAGAGAACTATGGCTACACCTTC
CDR3 protein: CASTRSRLETENYGYTF

D gene: .
clone size: .
V gene: TRBV5-1
J gene: TRBJ2-6
CDR3 DNA: TGCGCCAGCAGCTTGGTGGCGCCCTCTGGGGCCAACGTCCTGACTTTC
CDR3 protein: CASSLVAPSGANVLTF

D gene: TRBD1
clone size: .
V gene: TRBV18
J gene: TRBJ2-7
CDR3 DNA: TGTGCCAGCTCATCAGGGGGCTCCCACTCCTACGAGCAGTACTTC
CDR3 protein: CASSSGGSHSYEQYF

D gene: TRBD1
clone size: few
V gene: TRBV12-3/TRBV12-4
J gene: TRBJ1-1
CDR3 DNA: TGTGCCAGCAGTTTCCGGACAGGGAACACTGAAGCTTTCTTT
CDR3 protein: CASSFRTGNTEAFF